This TCR beta chain was sequenced for a study of blood T cell repertoires in COVID-19. Study context: The United States, Italy and Spain supplied acute and convalescent COVID-19 samples. PBMCs, B-cell-depleted T cells, or T cells were the source of the cDNA or gDNA that made up the material.

Using immunoSEQ multiplex PCR, the repertoire was profiled, and TCRdb retains in-frame clones only, with some absent. Among about 370,000 clones listed, more than 80% were seen once. The Seattle patients, enrolled during active infection, were followed longitudinally. Germline V gene lookup returns CDR1 LGHNA and CDR2 YNFKEQ. The V gene lost 0 bases and the J gene lost 1 base, with 12 bases spanning the gap. The CDR3 has 16 residues. The rearrangement uses TRBV4-2 and TRBJ1-1; D is possibly TRBD1 (6 bases). The sequenced sample was peripheral blood. The receptor was derived from a woman aged 25 to 39 with COVID-19, enrolled during active disease. CDR3 protein: CASSQDPYRENTEAFF. The CDR3 DNA is TGTGCCAGCAGCCAAGACCCCTACAGGGAGAACACTGAAGCTTTCTTT.